These 2 T cell receptor beta chains were all obtained from the same sample, sequenced in a study of Graves' ophthalmopathy and Graves' hyperthyroidism. TCR beta CDR3 regions were amplified from RNA transcripts. After a first-round RT-PCR with HTBI primers, a second-round multiplex PCR was run. A single record per CDR3 protein comes from TCRdb applying MiXCR to the multiplex PCR reads. The data show approximately 160,000 distinct CDR3 sequences, around two fifths seen once. Sequenced sample: peripheral blood. These receptors originate from a man aged 25-40 years with Graves' ophthalmopathy.

The chain carries TRBV2 and TRBJ2-7; 8 bases line up with TRBD1. J was trimmed by 7 bases and V by 6 bases; bases with no gene match: 11. The V gene's germline CDR1 is SNHLY and CDR2 FYNNEI. The CDR3 runs 14 residues. CDR3 coding DNA: TGTGCCAGCAGGGCGGGACAGGCGGGGCGGGAGCAGTACTTC. It is translated as CASRAGQAGREQYF.

This clonotype was counted ten times or more. The V call is TRBV12-3 or TRBV12-4, the J call TRBJ2-7, with D perhaps TRBD1 (6 bases). Trimming left V 7 bases short and J 7 bases short, with 17 bases between. This CDR3 is 13 amino acids long. CDR3 region: CASTQGFRGEQYF. The CDR3 nucleotides are TGTGCCAGCACCCAGGGGTTTAGAGGGGAGCAGTACTTC.